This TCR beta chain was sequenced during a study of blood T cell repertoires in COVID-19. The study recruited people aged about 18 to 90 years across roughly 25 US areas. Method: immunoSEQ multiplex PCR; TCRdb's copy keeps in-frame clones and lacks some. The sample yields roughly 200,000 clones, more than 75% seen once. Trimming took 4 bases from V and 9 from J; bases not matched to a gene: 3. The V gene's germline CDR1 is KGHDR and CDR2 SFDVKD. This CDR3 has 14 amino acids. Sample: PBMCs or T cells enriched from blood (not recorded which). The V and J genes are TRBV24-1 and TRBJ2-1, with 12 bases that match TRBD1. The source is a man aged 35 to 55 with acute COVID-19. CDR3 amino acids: CATSEGQGAGEQFF. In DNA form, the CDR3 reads TGTGCCACCAGTGAGGGACAGGGGGCCGGTGAGCAGTTCTTC.